One sample yielded the 13 T cell receptor beta chains listed below, sequenced in a study of blood T cell repertoires in COVID-19. Clones were sequenced by immunoSEQ multiplex PCR, and TCRdb holds only the in-frame ones, with some missing. The sample lists under 350,000 clones, around nine tenths occurring once. Sequenced material: peripheral blood. These receptors were obtained from a man in his 70s with acute or convalescent COVID-19.

This chain joins TRBV7-9 and TRBJ1-2; D might be TRBD1 (6 bases). The CDR3 length is 16 residues. With 3 bases removed from V and 7 bases from J, the gap between germline ends came to 21 bases. Germline CDR1 reads SEHNR; CDR2 reads FQNEAQ (reference sequence). In nucleotides, the CDR3 is TGTGCCAGCAGCTTGGTGGCAGGGGCGGCCCCCTCTGGCTACACCTTC. It codes for CASSLVAGAAPSGYTF.

This chain uses TRBV29-1 with TRBJ1-1; D possibly corresponds to TRBD1 (6 bases). The CDR3 spans 13 residues. Germline-derived CDR1 and CDR2 are SQVTM and ANQGSEA. The V end was cut by 5 bases, the J end by 0 bases, with 10 bases between. In nucleotides, the CDR3 is TGCAGCGTTCGACAGGCCATGAACACTGAAGCTTTCTTT. It encodes CSVRQAMNTEAFF.

The CDR3 loop reads CAPQRQLNTEAFF. The CDR3 DNA sequence: TGTGCCCCCCAGAGGCAGCTGAACACTGAAGCTTTCTTT. The V and J genes are TRBV21-1 and TRBJ1-1. TRBV21-1 has pseudogene status. There are 13 residues in the CDR3.

CDR3 nucleotides: TGTGCCAGCAGCTTAGACTCCGGCGGGAGTGGGGAGACCCAGTACTTC. Translating gives CASSLDSGGSGETQYF. The V gene is TRBV7-2, the J gene TRBJ2-5; 7 bases are a match to TRBD2. CDR1 is SGHTA, CDR2 FQGNSA, per germline. Trimming cost V 1 base and J 5 bases; bases outside gene matches: 10. The CDR3 consists of 16 residues.

This clone was counted a few times. The chain carries TRBV6-2 or TRBV6-3 and TRBJ1-1; D remains unclear. V gave up 2 bases and J gave up 6 bases, with 13 bases separating them. From germline, CDR1 is MNHEY and CDR2 SVGEGT. CDR3 size: 14 residues. The CDR3 region has the DNA TGTGCCAGCAGTTACCCAATTGGCCCTTCTGAAGCTTTCTTT. Protein product: CASSYPIGPSEAFF.

V and J are TRBV3-1 (or the pseudogene TRBV3-2) and TRBJ1-1, with D perhaps matching TRBD1 (6 bases). In germline, CDR1 is LGHDT, CDR2 YNNKEL (reference sequence). The CDR3 is 16 amino acids. The V end was cut by 1 base, the J end by 7 bases, with 19 bases between. Written as DNA, the CDR3 is TGTGCCAGCAGCCAAGGAACGAATAACAGGGCGGGTGAAGCTTTCTTT. Translation gives CASSQGTNNRAGEAFF.

The V and J genes are TRBV4-2 and TRBJ1-1; D uncertain. The CDR3 runs to 15 residues. Trimming pared 0 bases from V and 1 base from J, leaving 9 bases between. The germline V gene encodes CDR1 LGHNA and CDR2 YNFKEQ. The CDR3, as DNA: TGTGCCAGCAGCCAAGATCGAATGAGGAACACTGAAGCTTTCTTT. Encoded protein: CASSQDRMRNTEAFF.

The rearrangement joins TRBV28 to TRBJ1-1; weak D call: TRBD1 (6 bases). The CDR3 is 12 residues long. V lost 10 bases and J 1 base, leaving 10 bases between the germline ends. Per germline, CDR1 MDHEN and CDR2 SYDVKM. The CDR3, as DNA: TGTGCCACGAACAGGGCGAACACTGAAGCTTTCTTT. This codes for CATNRANTEAFF.

The chain carries TRBV10-3 and TRBJ2-3, with D maybe TRBD2 (5 bases). The germline V and J ends were trimmed by 0 bases and 0 bases, with 13 bases remaining between them. There are 17 residues in the CDR3. From germline, CDR1 is ENHRY and CDR2 SYGVKD. The CDR3 here is CAISESGSGASTDTQYF. The DNA of the CDR3 is TGTGCCATCAGTGAGTCGGGGAGCGGAGCTAGCACAGATACGCAGTATTTT.

The chain carries TRBV6-5 and TRBJ1-2, with 8 bases matching TRBD1. Germline values: CDR1 MNHEY, CDR2 SVGAGI. J gave up 8 bases and V 0 bases, and 5 bases lay outside the gene matches. The CDR3 totals 14 residues. For the CDR3, the DNA is TGTGCCAGCAGTTACTCGACAGGGGTAGAGGGCTACACCTTC. It codes for CASSYSTGVEGYTF.

Only a few counts were recorded for this clone. The chain is built from TRBV7-9 and TRBJ2-7; perhaps TRBD1 as D (5 bases). The CDR3 contains 15 residues. V shed 5 bases and J shed 2 bases, with 16 bases lying between them. The germline CDR1 and CDR2 sequences are SEHNR and FQNEAQ (reference sequence). CDR3 sequence (DNA): TGTGCCAGCAGCCAAGGGTTGGACATCCCCTACGAGCAGTACTTC. Its translation is CASSQGLDIPYEQYF.

CDR3 sequence (DNA): TGTGCCAGCAGCCAAGAGGGAGCGGGAGCAACCAGAGGGGAGCTGTTTTTT. Residues: CASSQEGAGATRGELFF. The V call is TRBV3-1 (or the pseudogene TRBV3-2), the J call TRBJ2-2; 8 bases line up with TRBD2. CDR3 length: 17 residues. In germline, CDR1 is LGHDT, CDR2 YNNKEL (reference sequence). V trimming: 0 bases; J trimming: 8 bases; junction bases outside the gene matches: 11.

This clone has a handful of counts. V gene TRBV6-1 combines with J gene TRBJ2-3, with D possibly matching TRBD2 (5 bases). V was pared by 1 base and J by 4 bases, with 12 bases between. The CDR3 length is 15 residues. CDR1 and CDR2 (germline): MNHNS, SASEGT. CDR3 residues: CASSEVWSGPDTQYF. CDR3 DNA: TGTGCCAGCAGTGAAGTTTGGAGCGGCCCAGATACGCAGTATTTT.